This T cell receptor beta chain was obtained from a study of CD8+ T cells in alopecia areata. cDNA serving as the sequencing template came from extracted, reverse transcribed RNA. Using immunoSEQ multiplex PCR, the repertoire was profiled, and TCRdb retains in-frame clones only, with some absent. Among over 150,000 clones listed, about 60% were seen once. Per germline, CDR1 SGHRS and CDR2 YFSETQ. Trimming cost V 4 bases and J 8 bases, with 9 bases left between them. There are 11 residues in the CDR3. Treatment: oral pan-JAK inhibitor, 5-10 mg twice daily. This clone has only one observation. The chain has TRBV5-1 and TRBJ1-1, with D unresolved. The receptor was isolated from a human donor with alopecia areata. Sequencing used CD8+ T cells sorted from blood, obtained at week 24, from a patient treated with tofacitinib. The CDR3 bases are TGCGCCAGCAGCGGGAGGGAAGAAGCTTTCTTT. It translates to CASSGREEAFF.